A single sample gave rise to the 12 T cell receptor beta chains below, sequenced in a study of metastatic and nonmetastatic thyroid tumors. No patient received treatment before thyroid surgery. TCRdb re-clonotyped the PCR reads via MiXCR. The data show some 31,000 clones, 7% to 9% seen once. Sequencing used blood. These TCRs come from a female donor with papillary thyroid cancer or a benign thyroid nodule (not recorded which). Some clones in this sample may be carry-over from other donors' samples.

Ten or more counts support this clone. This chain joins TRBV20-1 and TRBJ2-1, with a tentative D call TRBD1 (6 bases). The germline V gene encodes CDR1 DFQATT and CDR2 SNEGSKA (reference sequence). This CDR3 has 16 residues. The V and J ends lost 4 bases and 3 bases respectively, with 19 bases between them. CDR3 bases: TGCAGTGCTATAAGGATCCGGACAGAGCTCTACAATGAGCAGTTCTTC. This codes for CSAIRIRTELYNEQFF.

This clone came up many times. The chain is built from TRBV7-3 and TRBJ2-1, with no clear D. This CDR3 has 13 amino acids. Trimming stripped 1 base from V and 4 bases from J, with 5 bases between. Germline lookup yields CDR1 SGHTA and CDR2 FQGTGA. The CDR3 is CASSLNSYNEQFF. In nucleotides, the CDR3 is TGTGCCAGCAGCTTAAACAGTTACAATGAGCAGTTCTTC.

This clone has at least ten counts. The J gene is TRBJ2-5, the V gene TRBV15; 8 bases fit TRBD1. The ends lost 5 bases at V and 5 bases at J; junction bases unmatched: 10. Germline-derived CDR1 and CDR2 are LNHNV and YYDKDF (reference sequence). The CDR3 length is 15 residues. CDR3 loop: CATSEGQGIGETQYF. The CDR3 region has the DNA TGTGCCACCAGCGAAGGACAGGGAATAGGGGAGACCCAGTACTTC.

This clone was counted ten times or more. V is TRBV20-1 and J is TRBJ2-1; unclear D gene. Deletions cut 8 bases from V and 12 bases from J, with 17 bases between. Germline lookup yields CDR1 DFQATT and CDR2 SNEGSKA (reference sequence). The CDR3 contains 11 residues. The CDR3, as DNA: TGCAGTCCCGAAGTCCTCCGCGGGCAGTTCTTC. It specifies CSPEVLRGQFF.

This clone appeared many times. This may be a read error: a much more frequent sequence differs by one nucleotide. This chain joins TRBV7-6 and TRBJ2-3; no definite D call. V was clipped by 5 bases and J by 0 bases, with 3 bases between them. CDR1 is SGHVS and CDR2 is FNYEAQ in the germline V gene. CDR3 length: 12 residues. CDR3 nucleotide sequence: TGTGCCAGCAGCCTAAGCACAGATACGCAGTATTTT. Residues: CASSLSTDTQYF.

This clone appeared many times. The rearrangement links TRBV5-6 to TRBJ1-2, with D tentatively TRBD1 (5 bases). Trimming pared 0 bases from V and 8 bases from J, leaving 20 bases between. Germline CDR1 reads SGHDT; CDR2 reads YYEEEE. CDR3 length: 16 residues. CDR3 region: CASSLVSGWGTGGYTF. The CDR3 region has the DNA TGTGCCAGCAGCTTGGTTTCAGGGTGGGGGACCGGCGGCTACACCTTC.

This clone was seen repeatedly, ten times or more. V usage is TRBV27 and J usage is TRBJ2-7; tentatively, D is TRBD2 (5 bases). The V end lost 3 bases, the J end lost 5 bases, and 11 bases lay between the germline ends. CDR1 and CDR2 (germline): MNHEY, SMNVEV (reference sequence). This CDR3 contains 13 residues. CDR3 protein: CASSFGFGDEQYF. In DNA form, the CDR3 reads TGTGCCAGCAGTTTTGGATTCGGGGACGAGCAGTACTTC.

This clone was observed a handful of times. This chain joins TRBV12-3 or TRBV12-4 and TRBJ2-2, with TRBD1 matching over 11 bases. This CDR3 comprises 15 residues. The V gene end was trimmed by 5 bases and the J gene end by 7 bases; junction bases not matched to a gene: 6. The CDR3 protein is CASSPDRGLFGELFF. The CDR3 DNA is TGTGCCAGCAGTCCGGACAGGGGGCTTTTCGGGGAGCTGTTTTTT.

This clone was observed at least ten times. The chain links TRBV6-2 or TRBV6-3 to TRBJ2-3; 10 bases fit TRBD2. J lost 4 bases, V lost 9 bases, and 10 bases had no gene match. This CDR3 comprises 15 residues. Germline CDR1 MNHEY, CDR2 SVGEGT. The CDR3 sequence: CASYSPLAGADTQYF. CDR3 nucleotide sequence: TGTGCCAGTTATTCGCCTCTAGCGGGAGCAGATACGCAGTATTTT.

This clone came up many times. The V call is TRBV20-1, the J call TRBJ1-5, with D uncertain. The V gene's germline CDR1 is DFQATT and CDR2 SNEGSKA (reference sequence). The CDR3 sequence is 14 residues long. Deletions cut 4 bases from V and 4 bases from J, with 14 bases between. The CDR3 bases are TGCAGTGCTAACACACCCCGGGGAAATCAGCCCCAGCATTTT. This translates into CSANTPRGNQPQHF.

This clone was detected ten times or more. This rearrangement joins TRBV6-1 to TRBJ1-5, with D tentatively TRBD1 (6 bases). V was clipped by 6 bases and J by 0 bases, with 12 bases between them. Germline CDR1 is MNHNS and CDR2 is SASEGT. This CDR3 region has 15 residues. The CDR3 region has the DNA TGTGCCAGCAGCCCCACAGGGTATAGCAATCAGCCCCAGCATTTT. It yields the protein CASSPTGYSNQPQHF.

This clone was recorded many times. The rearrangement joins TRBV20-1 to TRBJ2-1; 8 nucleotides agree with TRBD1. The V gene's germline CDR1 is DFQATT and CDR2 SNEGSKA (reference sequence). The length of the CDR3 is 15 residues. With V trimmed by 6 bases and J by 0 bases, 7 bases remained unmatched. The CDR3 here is CSALRQGSSYNEQFF. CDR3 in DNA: TGCAGTGCCCTAAGACAGGGGAGCTCCTACAATGAGCAGTTCTTC.